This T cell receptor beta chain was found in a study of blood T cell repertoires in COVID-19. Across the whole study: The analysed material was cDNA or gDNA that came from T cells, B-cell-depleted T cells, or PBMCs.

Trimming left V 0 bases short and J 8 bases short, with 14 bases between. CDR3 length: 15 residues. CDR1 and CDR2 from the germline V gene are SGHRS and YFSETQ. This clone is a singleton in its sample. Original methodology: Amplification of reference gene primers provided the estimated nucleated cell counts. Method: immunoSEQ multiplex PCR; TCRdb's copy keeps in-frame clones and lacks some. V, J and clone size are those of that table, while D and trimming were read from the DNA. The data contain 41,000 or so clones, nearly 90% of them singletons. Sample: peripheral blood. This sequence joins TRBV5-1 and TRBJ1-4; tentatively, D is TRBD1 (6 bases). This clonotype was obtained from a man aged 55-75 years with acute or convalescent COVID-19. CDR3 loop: CASSLEGWGQEKLFF. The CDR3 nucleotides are TGCGCCAGCAGCTTGGAGGGTTGGGGACAAGAAAAACTGTTTTTT.